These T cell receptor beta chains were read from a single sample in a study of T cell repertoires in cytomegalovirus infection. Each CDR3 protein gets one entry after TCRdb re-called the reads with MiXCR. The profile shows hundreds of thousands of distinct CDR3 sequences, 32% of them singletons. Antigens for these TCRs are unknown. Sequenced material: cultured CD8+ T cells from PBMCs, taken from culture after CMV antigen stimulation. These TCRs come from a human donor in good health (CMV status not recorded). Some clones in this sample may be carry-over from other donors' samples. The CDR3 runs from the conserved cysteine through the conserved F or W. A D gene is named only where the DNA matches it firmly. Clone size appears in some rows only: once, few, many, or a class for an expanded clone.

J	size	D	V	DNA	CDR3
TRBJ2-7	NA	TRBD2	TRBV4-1	TGTGCCAGCAGCCACCCCGGGACTAGCGCTTACTACGAGCAGTACTTC	CASSHPGTSAYYEQYF
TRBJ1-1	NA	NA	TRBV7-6	TGTGCCAGCAGCTTAGCTCGGGGAATGAACACTGAAGCTTTCTTT	CASSLARGMNTEAFF
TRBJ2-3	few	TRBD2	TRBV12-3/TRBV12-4	TGTGCCAGCAGTTCTAGCGGGCGAAGCACAGATACGCAGTATTTT	CASSSSGRSTDTQYF
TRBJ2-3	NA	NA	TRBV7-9	TGTGCCAACAGCCCCGGGGTAGCGGACACAGATACGCAGTATTTT	CANSPGVADTDTQYF
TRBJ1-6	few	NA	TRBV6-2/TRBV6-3	TGTGCCAGCAGATCCGGACGGTTAAATAATTCACCCCTCCACTTT	CASRSGRLNNSPLHF
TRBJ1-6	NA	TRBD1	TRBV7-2	TGTGCCAGCAGCTGGGGACAGGGGGACTATAATTCACCCCTCCACTTT	CASSWGQGDYNSPLHF
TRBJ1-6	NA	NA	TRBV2	TGTGCCAGCAGACCTCCCGACAGAACCTATAATTCACCCCTCCACTTT	CASRPPDRTYNSPLHF
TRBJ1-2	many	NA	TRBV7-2	TGTGCCAGCAGCTTAGGAGGGGGTGACTATGGCTACACCTTC	CASSLGGGDYGYTF
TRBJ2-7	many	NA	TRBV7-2	TGTGCCAGCAGCTTGAGTATCGAGCAGTACTTC	CASSLSIEQYF
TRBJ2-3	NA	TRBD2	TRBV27	TGTGCCAGCAGTTTCACGGGAGGGGCCACAGATACGCAGTATTTT	CASSFTGGATDTQYF
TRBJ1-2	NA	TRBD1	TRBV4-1	TGCGCCAGCAGCCAAGAGGTGCGGGAACAGGGGAACTATGGCTACACCTTC	CASSQEVREQGNYGYTF
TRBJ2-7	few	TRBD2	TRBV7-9	TGTGCCAGCAGCCCAAATGACGGGGGGGCCATCCACGAGCAGTACTTC	CASSPNDGGAIHEQYF
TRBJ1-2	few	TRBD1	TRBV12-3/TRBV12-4	TGTGCCAGCAGAATTTTCCAGGGGGACCGAGCTAACTATGGCTACACCTTC	CASRIFQGDRANYGYTF
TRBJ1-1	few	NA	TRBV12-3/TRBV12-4	TGTGCCAGCAGTTTGTCAGGAGGAGGGTACACTGAAGCTTTCTTT	CASSLSGGGYTEAFF
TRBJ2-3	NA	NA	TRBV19	TGTGCCAGTAGGCAGGTTGTTGCCGATACGCAGTATTTT	CASRQVVADTQYF
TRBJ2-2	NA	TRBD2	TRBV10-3	TGTGCCACGGGGGGTTCGAGCCGGGACACCGGGGAGCTGTTTTTT	CATGGSSRDTGELFF
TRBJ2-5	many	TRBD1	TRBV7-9	TGTGCCAGCAGCTACGGGACAGGGAAAGAGACCCAGTACTTC	CASSYGTGKETQYF
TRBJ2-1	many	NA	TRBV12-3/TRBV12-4	TGTGCCAGCAGCCCGGAGACACTTGCCTACAATGAGCAGTTCTTC	CASSPETLAYNEQFF
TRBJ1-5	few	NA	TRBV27	TGTGCCAGCAGTTTTGTGAGGGAAGTAGGTCAGCCCCAGCATTTT	CASSFVREVGQPQHF
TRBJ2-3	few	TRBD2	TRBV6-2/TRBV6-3	TGTGCCAGCAGTCCGGGGGGGCTACCAGATACGCAGTATTTT	CASSPGGLPDTQYF
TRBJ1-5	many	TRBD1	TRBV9	TGTGCCAGCAGCGGGGGGACAGGCATAGGTAATCAGCCCCAGCATTTT	CASSGGTGIGNQPQHF
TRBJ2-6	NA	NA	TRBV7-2	TGTGCCAGCAGCTTATCTTCGGCTGGGGTCAACGTCCTGACTTTC	CASSLSSAGVNVLTF
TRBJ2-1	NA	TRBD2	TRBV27	TGTGCCAGCGCCGGACTACTAGCGGGGGAGTACAATGAGCAGTTCTTC	CASAGLLAGEYNEQFF
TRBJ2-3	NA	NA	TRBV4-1	TGCGCCAGCAGCCGTATGGGGGGCCAGACTCGCACAGATACGCAGTATTTT	CASSRMGGQTRTDTQYF
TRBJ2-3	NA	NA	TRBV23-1	TGCGCCAGCACTTCAATCCTACAGGGACTTACAGATACGCAGTATTTT	CASTSILQGLTDTQYF
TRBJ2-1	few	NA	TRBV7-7	TGTGCTAGCTCACAGGGACGGTCCCCGTACAATGAGCAGTTCTTC	CASSQGRSPYNEQFF
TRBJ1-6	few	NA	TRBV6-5	TGTGCCAGCAGGGCCTTGGGGGGTCGTCAAAGCTATAATTCACCCCTCCACTTT	CASRALGGRQSYNSPLHF
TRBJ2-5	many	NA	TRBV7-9	TGTGCCAGCAGCTTACAGGGACAAGAGACCCAGTACTTC	CASSLQGQETQYF
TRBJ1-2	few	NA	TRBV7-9	TGTGCCAGCAGCCCAGGCAGAGTAGGCTATGGCTACACCTTC	CASSPGRVGYGYTF
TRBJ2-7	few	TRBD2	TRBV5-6	TGTGCCAGCAGCTTGTCAGAGCGGGGGCCCCCCGGGAGCTACGAGCAGTACTTC	CASSLSERGPPGSYEQYF
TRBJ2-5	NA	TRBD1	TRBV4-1	TGCGCCAGCAGCCAAGCCCCAGGGGGTCAAGAGACCCAGTACTTC	CASSQAPGGQETQYF
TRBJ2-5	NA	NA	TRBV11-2	TGTGCCAGCAGTGCTTGGGGGGAGACCCAGTACTTC	CASSAWGETQYF
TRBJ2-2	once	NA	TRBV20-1	TGCAGTGCTCAAACGGACGGGGCAACCGGGGAGCTGTTTTTT	CSAQTDGATGELFF
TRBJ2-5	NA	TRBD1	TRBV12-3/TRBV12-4	TGTGCCGGCATCGTGGACAGGGCCGCTGAGACCCAGTACTTC	CAGIVDRAAETQYF
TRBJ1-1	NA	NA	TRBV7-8	TGTGCCAGCAATGGAGGGATTTTGAACACTGAAGCTTTCTTT	CASNGGILNTEAFF
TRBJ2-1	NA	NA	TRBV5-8	TGTGCCAGCAGCTTGGATGGGGGGGCGGCCTACAATGAGCAGTTCTTC	CASSLDGGAAYNEQFF
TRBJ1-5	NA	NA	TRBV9	TGTGCCAGCAGCGCCGGGACACCTTATAGCAATCAGCCCCAGCATTTT	CASSAGTPYSNQPQHF
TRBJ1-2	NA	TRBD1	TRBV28	TGTGCCAGCAGCCCTAGGGGGACAGGCCCCAACTATGGCTACACCTTC	CASSPRGTGPNYGYTF
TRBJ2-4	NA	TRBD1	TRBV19	TGTGCCAGTAGTATAGCTCATTGGACAGGGGAGAACATTCAGTACTTC	CASSIAHWTGENIQYF
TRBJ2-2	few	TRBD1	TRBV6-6	TGTGCCAGCAGTTATCCGACAGGGGAGTACACCGGGGAGCTGTTTTTT	CASSYPTGEYTGELFF
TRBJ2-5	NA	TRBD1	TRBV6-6	TGTGCCAGCAGTACTCGGACAGGGGGCCCTCAAGAGACCCAGTACTTC	CASSTRTGGPQETQYF
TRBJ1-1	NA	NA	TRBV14	TGTGCCAGCAGCCAAGATTTTACGGTCCCGAACACTGAAGCTTTCTTT	CASSQDFTVPNTEAFF
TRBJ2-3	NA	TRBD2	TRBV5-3	TGTGCCAGAAGCTTGTCGGCGGGGGGACCCACAGATACGCAGTATTTT	CARSLSAGGPTDTQYF
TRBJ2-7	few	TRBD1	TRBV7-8	TGTGCCAGCAGCTTAACAGGGGCCCCCGGCTCCTACGAGCAGTACTTC	CASSLTGAPGSYEQYF
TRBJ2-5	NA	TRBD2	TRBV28	TGTGCCAGCAGTTTTTTATATGGCGGGGGTGTGGAGACCCAGTACTTC	CASSFLYGGGVETQYF
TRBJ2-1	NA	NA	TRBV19	TGTGCCAGTAGAGGTGTGCCGCCTCCCTACAATGAGCAGCTCTTC	CASRGVPPPYNEQLF
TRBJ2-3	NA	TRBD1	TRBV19	TGTGCCAGTAGTACCCGGGACAGGGGGCCCCTGTTCACAGATACGCAGTATTTT	CASSTRDRGPLFTDTQYF
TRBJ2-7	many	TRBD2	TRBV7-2	TGTGCCAGCAGCTCTCCCCGGGACTATCCCTCCTACGAGCAGTACTTC	CASSSPRDYPSYEQYF
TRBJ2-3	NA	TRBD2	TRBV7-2	TGTGCCAGCAGCCAAGGCCTTAGCGGGGGGGAGTCAGGTACGCAGTATTTT	CASSQGLSGGESGTQYF
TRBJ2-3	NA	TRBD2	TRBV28	TGTGCCAGCAGTTTTCACCCGAGCGGGGACTCAGATACGCAGTATTTT	CASSFHPSGDSDTQYF
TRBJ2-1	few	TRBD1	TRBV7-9	TGTGCCAGCAGATCTAACAGGGGGAAGGACAATGAGCAGTTCTTC	CASRSNRGKDNEQFF
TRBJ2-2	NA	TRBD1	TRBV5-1	TGCGCCAGCAGCTGGTTTCCCGGGACAGCCAACACCGGGGAGCTGTTTTTT	CASSWFPGTANTGELFF
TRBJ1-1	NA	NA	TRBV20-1	TGCAGTGCTAGAGATTCAGGGGCCATGAACACTGAAGCTTTCTTT	CSARDSGAMNTEAFF
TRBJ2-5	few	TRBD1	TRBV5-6	TGTGCCAGCAGCTGGGGGACAGGGGGGACCCAGTACTTC	CASSWGTGGTQYF
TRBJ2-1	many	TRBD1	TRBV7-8	TGTGCCAGCAGCTATCCGGGACAGGGGATCAATGAGCAGTTCTTC	CASSYPGQGINEQFF
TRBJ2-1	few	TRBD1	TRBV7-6	TGTGCCAGCAGCTTAGCAACAGGGGGCGACTACAATGAGCAGTTCTTC	CASSLATGGDYNEQFF
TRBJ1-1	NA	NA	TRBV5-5	TGTGCCAGCAGCTTGGGACACGATGAAGCTTTCTTT	CASSLGHDEAFF